The clone carrying this T cell receptor (beta chain) showed up just a few times. Antigen specificity is unknown. This entry is derived from a study of T cells after yellow fever vaccination. General observations from the study: Subsequent to the booster, the majority of primary-vaccination clones reappeared (around 96% CD4, more than 70% CD8). Repertoires obtained by FACS sorting could include abundant clonotypes that entered as contaminants from the bulk population.

From the 5' RACE reads, TCRdb called clonotypes with MiXCR, one entry per CDR3 protein. Of hundreds of thousands of distinct CDR3 sequences in the sample, around a tenth were seen once. The CDR3 has 14 amino acids. Germline assignment: CDR1 MGHDK and CDR2 SYGVNS. Deletions cut 1 base from V and 1 base from J, with 5 bases between. The sample was PBMCs, taken on the day of the first yellow fever vaccination. The chain is built from TRBV25-1 and TRBJ1-5, with D hard to call. The clonotype comes from a man younger than 30 who received the YFV17D yellow fever vaccine. CDR3 region: CASSEWMSNQPQHF. CDR3 DNA sequence: TGTGCCAGCAGTGAATGGATGAGCAATCAGCCCCAGCATTTT.